This T cell receptor (beta chain) was sequenced for a study of early T cells in non-severe SARS-CoV-2 infection. CDR1 is MNHEY, CDR2 SMNVEV, per germline (reference sequence). Trimming took 5 bases from V and 0 from J, leaving 10 bases between them. The CDR3 loop spans 15 amino acids. MiXCR was run by TCRdb on the 5' RACE reads, yielding one entry per CDR3 protein. The sample contains 65,000 to 95,000 distinct CDR3 sequences, around 5% of which appear only once. The receptor comes from an adult who was a healthcare worker with PCR-confirmed SARS-CoV-2 infection or an uninfected control (not recorded which). The sample here was whole blood, taken at baseline. The chain joins TRBV27 to TRBJ2-2; D may match TRBD1 or TRBD2 (5 bases each). The CDR3 DNA follows: TGTGCCAGCAGTCCGGGACCGGCGAACACCGGGGAGCTGTTTTTT. Translated, it gives CASSPGPANTGELFF.